Included here is one T cell receptor (beta chain) sequence, with context. What this receptor recognizes is not known. It has no much larger one-base neighbor in the sample; base qualities were not kept. The meaning of the sample's time point label: week 35, safety follow-up. Each vaccine dose, consisting of 300 ug of a 20-mer mutant IDH1 peptide in Montanide, was administered subcutaneously with topical imiquimod. Across visits V03 through V10, patients got a total of eight vaccinations, given in weeks 1, 3, 5, 7, 11, 15, 19 and 23. Donors had newly diagnosed WHO grade 3 or 4 IDH1-mutant astrocytomas with loss of nuclear ATRX. The samples were drawn from NOA16, a multicentre, single-arm, open-label phase I trial in Germany that tested a mutant IDH1 peptide vaccine in humans for the first time. Genomic DNA for TCRB sequencing was isolated from EDTA blood with the DNeasy Blood and Tissue Kit. This entry belongs to a study of a mutant IDH1 vaccine in newly diagnosed glioma (dated by TCRdb to the early 2020s). About the study as a whole: In the chemotherapy-containing groups, vaccination started alongside temozolomide cycles, whereas in patients who had radiotherapy alone it started 4-6 weeks after radiotherapy. Peripheral blood was collected at six visits: V03 (baseline), V05, V07, V10, V12 and V13. The roughly 32 treated patients were roughly 62% male and roughly 40% female, with a mean age of around 40 years. The week-35 safety follow-up was designated visit V12, and the week-47 end of study was designated visit V13. Longitudinal TCRB deep sequencing was done for about two dozen treated patients, wherever samples were available for exploratory analyses. Prior to enrollment, standard therapy consisting of radiotherapy alone, temozolomide alone, or radiochemotherapy with temozolomide had been administered to patients, with the combination being received by most patients.

The library was made by the immunoSEQ multiplex PCR assay. The hsTCRB Kit was used according to the manufacturer's protocol to amplify rearranged TCR beta chain sequences. Sequencing of TCRB libraries was carried out on an Illumina MiSeq. Per the original workflow: Demultiplexing, trimming and gene mapping were performed with the kit vendor's proprietary platform. The immuneACCESS repertoire file appears here via TCRdb, limited to in-frame rearrangements. These files lack a portion of the clones; in checked studies, under half of the deficit traces to unresolved V genes, and the cause of the others is not known. The DNA gave D and trimming, while V, J and clone size come from that table. This sample lists roughly 68,000 clones; about 74% were detected once. The ten top clones hold approximately 4.8% of the sample. Summary of the overall study and its limitations: Immune responses induced by the vaccine were seen in approximately 92% of patients across multiple MHC alleles. Selection of PBMC samples for TCRB deep sequencing was based on availability. Pseudoprogression seemed to be unrelated to changes in the top peripheral T cell clonotypes found by TCRB sequencing. It was noted by the authors that analyses of patient blood samples could not be reproduced owing to sample limitations.

Sequences SGHVS (CDR1) and FQNEAQ (CDR2) are obtained from the germline V gene. Relative to germline, V is 7 bases shorter and J is 3 bases shorter, with 15 bases between their ends. The CDR3 covers 14 residues, taking in both the cysteine and the phenylalanine. Here the CDR3 DNA is all that survives: 42 bases in frame from base 1. The receptor was isolated from a man between 50 and 59 years old with glioma. The sequences come from PBMCs, collected from a glioma patient whose treatment included an IDH1 peptide vaccine. The V and J genes are TRBV7-8 and TRBJ1-1; D gene: possibly TRBD1, on 5 matching bases. The CDR3 protein: CASTLRLGDTEAFF. The sequenced DNA is TGTGCCAGCACCCTACGACTGGGGGACACTGAAGCTTTCTTT.